Only a few counts were recorded for the clone carrying this TCR beta chain. Its antigen is not identified. The library protocol tagged individual cDNA molecules with unique molecular identifiers. One entry per CDR3 protein results from TCRdb running MiXCR on the 5' RACE reads. The sample has about 80,000 distinct CDR3 sequences, roughly an eighth seen once. The CDR3 is made up of 17 amino acids. Germline lookup yields CDR1 SGDLS and CDR2 YYNGEE. The V and J ends lost 1 base and 5 bases, in that order; junction bases with no gene match: 5. The data were obtained in a study of early T cells in non-severe SARS-CoV-2 infection. Turning to the study itself: Chains were not paired, and sequencing was done on bulk RNA from unsorted whole blood.

Broader study findings: The matching step, a VDJdb search, favored anti-spike CD8 responses and missed private and CD4 specificities.

The genes are TRBV9 and TRBJ1-6; 11 positions agree with TRBD1. Sequencing used whole blood. This clonotype was obtained from an adult who was a healthcare worker with PCR-confirmed SARS-CoV-2 infection or an uninfected control (not recorded which). CDR3 nucleotides: TGTGCCAGCAGCGTAAGCGGACAGGGGGCGGATAATTCACCCCTCCACTTT. The encoded protein is CASSVSGQGADNSPLHF.